This T cell receptor beta chain was recorded in a study of CD8+CD57+ T cells in acquired aplastic anemia. Study details: The average for DNA from sorted CD4+ and CD8+ cells was 3.2 ug.

Germline V gene sequence: CDR1 MGHDK, CDR2 SYGVNS. V trimming: 0 bases; J trimming: 6 bases; junction bases outside the gene matches: 5. The CDR3 consists of 15 residues. For CDR3 and TCR beta VDJ profiling, genomic DNA was the template used. From the reads, TCRdb called clonotypes with MiXCR, one entry per CDR3 protein. The sample has 110,000 or so distinct CDR3 sequences; 45% to 60% are singletons. An expansion of CD8+CD57+ cells by flow cytometry had been shown in patients chosen for sequencing. V gene TRBV25-1 combines with J gene TRBJ2-1; 7 bases are shared with TRBD1. Sequencing input: sorted CD4+, CD8+, or CD8+CD57+ T cells (not recorded which) from PBMCs. The sequence came from a human donor with aplastic anemia. CDR3 coding DNA: TGTGCCAGCAGTGAATATGCGACAGGGCCCAATGAGCAGTTCTTC. Translating it yields CASSEYATGPNEQFF. The variable domain in full, completed from reference TRBV25-1 and TRBJ2-1, reads EADIYQTPRYLVIGTGKKITLECSQTMGHDKMYWYQQDPGMELHLIHYSYGVNSTEKGDLSSESTVSRIRTEHFPLTLESARPSHTSQYLCASSEYATGPNEQFFGPGTRLTVL.